The rows below give T cell receptor beta chains drawn from one sample of a study of T cell repertoires in cytomegalovirus infection. A single record per CDR3 protein comes from TCRdb applying MiXCR to the reads. The sample includes approximately 490,000 distinct CDR3 sequences, around 10% of them seen just once. The material sequenced was PBMCs. These receptors were obtained from a human donor in good health (CMV status not recorded). Some clones in this sample may be carry-over from other donors' samples. Both conserved end residues are part of each CDR3. A D gene is named only where the DNA matches it firmly. Clone size, where shown, is once, few, many, or a class for clones that have expanded.

J gene,clone size,D gene,V gene,CDR3 protein,CDR3 DNA
TRBJ1-1,many,NA,TRBV18,CASSPGVPGVTEAFF,TGTGCCAGCTCACCAGGGGTGCCTGGTGTCACTGAAGCTTTCTTT
TRBJ2-6,NA,NA,TRBV29-1,CSAQGAGANVLTF,TGCAGCGCCCAGGGCGCTGGGGCCAACGTCCTGACTTTC
TRBJ1-2,many,NA,TRBV20-1,CSARQEGLDGYTF,TGCAGTGCTAGGCAGGAGGGATTAGATGGCTACACCTTC
TRBJ1-1,NA,NA,TRBV28,CASGSMNTEAFF,TGTGCCAGCGGGTCGATGAACACTGAAGCTTTCTTT
TRBJ2-5,many,TRBD2,TRBV18,CASSPSYSGGASETQYF,TGTGCCAGCTCACCATCTTATAGCGGGGGGGCATCGGAGACCCAGTACTTC
TRBJ1-5,many,NA,TRBV6-1,CASSAKQGERPQHF,TGTGCCAGCAGTGCAAAACAGGGTGAGCGGCCCCAGCATTTT
TRBJ1-1,NA,NA,TRBV6-4,CASSDPRPTPDMLNTEAFF,TGTGCCAGCAGTGACCCCCGTCCGACTCCAGACATGTTAAACACTGAAGCTTTCTTT
TRBJ1-5,NA,NA,TRBV19,CASSIVGRYQPQHF,TGTGCCAGTAGTATAGTCGGCCGGTATCAGCCCCAGCATTTT
TRBJ2-7,many,NA,TRBV6-1,CASGRSGDSYEQYF,TGTGCCAGCGGCCGTAGCGGCGACTCCTACGAGCAGTACTTC
TRBJ2-1,few,NA,TRBV20-1,CSARYYNEQFF,TGCAGTGCTAGGTACTACAATGAGCAGTTCTTC
TRBJ2-1,many,NA,TRBV5-4,CASSSSRVSYNEQFF,TGTGCCAGCAGCTCCTCCCGGGTGTCCTACAATGAGCAGTTCTTC
TRBJ1-5,NA,NA,TRBV28,CASSRGHLQGSNQPQHF,TGTGCCAGCAGCCGTGGACACCTCCAGGGAAGCAATCAGCCCCAGCATTTT